The 27 T cell receptor beta chains below were found in one sample sequenced in a study of T cells in Graves' hyperthyroidism and ophthalmopathy. Amplified regions were TCR beta CDR3 sequences from RNA transcripts. With the HTBI primer set, the TCR CDR3 went through a first round of RT-PCR. MiXCR was run by TCRdb on the multiplex PCR reads, yielding one entry per CDR3 protein. The sample carries hundreds of thousands of distinct CDR3 sequences, less than 45% recorded once. Sequenced: peripheral blood or thyroid tissue (not recorded which). These receptors all stem from an adult man with Graves' disease, either hyperthyroidism or ophthalmopathy (not recorded which).

A remark on this clonotype: An end of the junction does not agree with germline; a read error may underlie this. This chain uses TRBV2 with TRBJ1-1; unclear D gene. This CDR3 comprises 13 residues. Germline lookup yields CDR1 SNHLY and CDR2 FYNNEI. CDR3 bases: TGTGCCATCAGTTCGGGCCGGGACACTGAAGCTTTCTTT. Residues: CAISSGRDTEAFF. The full variable domain, completed using reference TRBV2 and TRBJ1-1, is EPEVTQTPSHQVTQMGQEVILRCVPISNHLYFYWYRQILGQKVEFLVSFYNNEISEKSEIFDDQFSVERPDGSNFTLKIRSTKLEDSAMYFCAISSGRDTEAFFGQGTRLTVV.

As concerns this clonotype: The germline gene is not matched at one end of the junction; a read error may be the cause. The rearrangement links TRBV10-2 to TRBJ1-2, with TRBD1 as a possible D gene (5 bases). This CDR3 has 13 residues. Germline CDR1 reads WSHSY; CDR2 reads SAAADI. The CDR3 protein is CASSEFHRTSYTF. The DNA for the CDR3 is TGTGCCAGCAGTGAGTTCCACAGGACATCCTACACCTTC.

A note on this clonotype: This may be a read error: a much more frequent sequence differs by one nucleotide. The V call is TRBV7-9, the J call TRBJ1-4, with D perhaps matching TRBD1 (6 bases). CDR3 length: 15 residues. Trimming cost V 5 bases and J 6 bases, with 16 bases left between them. The germline CDR1 and CDR2 sequences are SEHNR and FQNEAQ (reference sequence). CDR3 nucleotides: TGTGCCAGCAGCCCCGCCTGGACAGAAGATGAAAAACTGTTTTTT. It translates to CASSPAWTEDEKLFF.

The chain is built from TRBV2 and TRBJ2-2; possibly TRBD2 for D (5 bases). The V gene's germline CDR1 is SNHLY and CDR2 FYNNEI. V lost 7 bases, J lost 6 bases, and 15 bases lay in between. The CDR3 sequence is 14 residues long. The chain's CDR3 is CASKRLAGPGELFF. DNA for the CDR3: TGTGCCAGCAAGCGCCTAGCCGGACCCGGGGAGCTGTTTTTT.

The chain couples TRBV5-1 to TRBJ1-3; D is perhaps TRBD1 (5 bases). The CDR3 contains 14 residues. CDR1 is SGHRS, CDR2 YFSETQ, per germline. V dropped 1 base and J dropped 7 bases, with 12 bases sitting between them. CDR3 residues: CASSLMAGMNTIYF. The DNA for the CDR3 is TGCGCCAGCAGCTTGATGGCAGGGATGAACACCATATATTTT.

At least ten counts were recorded for this clonotype. For the CDR3, the DNA is TGTGCCAGCAGCTTAAGTTGGGGTCAGCCCCAGCATTTT. Its protein is CASSLSWGQPQHF. V is TRBV7-2 and J is TRBJ1-5; D not certain. Trimming left V 2 bases short and J 6 bases short, with 8 bases between. In germline, CDR1 is SGHTA, CDR2 FQGNSA. The CDR3 spans 13 residues. Full variable domain (missing parts from reference TRBV7-2 and TRBJ1-5): GAGVSQSPSNKVTEKGKDVELRCDPISGHTALYWYRQSLGQGLEFLIYFQGNSAPDKSGLPSDRFSAERTGGSVSTLTIQRTQQEDSAVYLCASSLSWGQPQHFGDGTRLSIL.

This clonotype was detected many times. The V and J genes are TRBV15 and TRBJ2-3; either TRBD1 or TRBD2 may supply D (5 bases each). The CDR3 is 13 residues long. The germline gives CDR1 LNHNV, CDR2 YYDKDF (reference sequence). V lost 1 base and J lost 13, with 15 bases in between. The CDR3 spells CATSRVRDQDEYF. The CDR3 DNA reads as TGTGCCACCAGCAGAGTCCGGGACCAGGACGAGTATTTT.

The chain joins TRBV12-3 or TRBV12-4 to TRBJ2-5, with D unclear. The ends were cut back, 5 bases at V and 5 bases at J, with 12 bases in the middle. This CDR3 spans 13 amino acids. CDR3 protein: CASSTPTFETQYF. CDR3 bases: TGTGCCAGCAGTACCCCGACGTTCGAGACCCAGTACTTC.

About this clonotype: A much larger clone differs by one base, so this may be a read error. The V call is TRBV10-3, the J call TRBJ1-6, with D perhaps matching TRBD1 (5 bases). In germline, CDR1 is ENHRY, CDR2 SYGVKD. CDR3 length: 14 residues. V was shortened by 10 bases and J by 8 bases, with 18 bases between the two germline ends. The CDR3 nucleotides are TGTGCCAGCGTCGGGGCAGGGATCGATTCACCCCTCCACTTT. It codes for CASVGAGIDSPLHF.

The table lists this clonotype with many counts. V gene TRBV29-1 combines with J gene TRBJ2-2; 10 nucleotides align to TRBD1. Germline lookup yields CDR1 SQVTM and CDR2 ANQGSEA. This CDR3 has 15 amino acids. Trimming removed 7 bases from V and 5 bases from J; junction bases left unmatched: 10. CDR3 sequence (DNA): TGCAGCGCTACGACAGGGGGCTTAGGGACCGGGGAGCTGTTTTTT. Its protein is CSATTGGLGTGELFF.

The chain uses TRBV12-3 or TRBV12-4 and TRBJ2-7; tentative D call: TRBD1 (5 bases). Trimming stripped 3 bases from V and 2 bases from J, with 14 bases between. The CDR3 has 15 amino acids. In DNA form, the CDR3 reads TGTGCCAGCAGTTTCACGGGCAGGGATGCCTACGAGCAGTACTTC. It codes for CASSFTGRDAYEQYF.

About this clonotype: The CDR3 carries no conserved terminal phenylalanine or tryptophan, so it likely arises from a read error. The CDR3 DNA is TGCAGTGCTAGGCCGGGACTAGTGCCCTACGAGCAGTACTGC. This encodes CSARPGLVPYEQYC. This sequence joins TRBV29-1 and TRBJ2-7; 8 bases align to TRBD2. Germline values: CDR1 SQVTM, CDR2 ANQGSEA. CDR3 length: 14 amino acids.

The table lists this clonotype with many counts. Here the CDR3 reads CASSAQNNEKLFF. Written as DNA, the CDR3 is TGTGCCAGCAGCGCCCAGAATAATGAAAAACTGTTTTTT. The rearrangement joins TRBV7-9 to TRBJ1-4; D gene ambiguous. This CDR3 region has 13 residues. Germline lookup yields CDR1 SEHNR and CDR2 FQNEAQ (reference sequence). Trimming cost V 5 bases and J 4 bases, with 8 bases left between them. Supplemented by reference TRBV7-9 and TRBJ1-4, the full variable domain reads DTGVSQNPRHKITKRGQNVTFRCDPISEHNRLYWYRQTLGQGPEFLTYFQNEAQLEKSRLLSDRFSAERPKGSFSTLEIQRTEQGDSAMYLCASSAQNNEKLFFGSGTQLSVL.

This clonotype has more than one count but fewer than ten. V is TRBV19 and J is TRBJ1-2, with 7 bases that match TRBD1. From germline, CDR1 is LNHDA and CDR2 SQIVND (reference sequence). There are 15 residues in the CDR3. Trimming cost V 3 bases and J 7 bases; bases outside gene matches: 11. The CDR3 nucleotides read TGTGCCAGTAGTATCGTCGGAGCGACAGGGACTGGCTACACCTTC. Translation gives CASSIVGATGTGYTF.

The rearrangement uses TRBV20-1 and TRBJ2-7; D gene ambiguous. V lost 1 base and J lost 7, with 5 bases in between. The CDR3 consists of 10 residues. Germline V CDR1 and CDR2: DFQATT, SNEGSKA (reference sequence). The CDR3 DNA sequence: TGCAGTGCTAGAGTGAGGGAGCAGTACTTC. This sequence encodes CSARVREQYF.

In the case of this clonotype: A single base separates this from a much larger clone, so it may be a read error. This rearrangement joins TRBV29-1 to TRBJ1-1; D gene uncertain. V was shortened by 4 bases and J by 3 bases, with 12 bases between the two germline ends. Germline loops: CDR1 SQVTM, CDR2 ANQGSEA. This CDR3 comprises 13 residues. The CDR3 reads CSVAGGVDTEAFF. For the CDR3, the DNA is TGCAGCGTTGCGGGAGGAGTGGACACTGAAGCTTTCTTT.

In its sample, this clonotype was seen once. This CDR3 is missing its conserved last phenylalanine or tryptophan, likely due to a read error. The rearrangement uses TRBV9 and TRBJ2-7; D is ambiguous. The CDR3 is 12 amino acids. Between the trimmed V and J ends, which lost 4 bases and 7 bases, there was a span of 12 bases. The germline V gene encodes CDR1 SGDLS and CDR2 YYNGEE. The CDR3 region is CASSWGWKEQYL. Here the CDR3 DNA reads TGTGCCAGCAGCTGGGGTTGGAAAGAGCAGTACCTC.

A few counts support this clonotype. The chain employs TRBV19 and TRBJ1-3; D gene uncertain. The CDR3 has 12 amino acids. V was pared by 3 bases and J by 4 bases, with 4 bases between. CDR1 is LNHDA, CDR2 SQIVND, per germline (reference sequence). The CDR3 sequence: CASSIIGNTIYF. CDR3 nucleotides: TGTGCCAGTAGTATTATCGGAAACACCATATATTTT.

This clonotype was seen repeatedly, ten times or more. V gene TRBV10-3 combines with J gene TRBJ1-5, with 7 bases lining up with TRBD1. Unmatched junction bases numbered 0, after V lost 3 bases and J lost 4 bases. CDR1 is ENHRY and CDR2 is SYGVKD in the germline V gene. The CDR3 loop spans 13 amino acids. CDR3 in amino acids: CAISEQGNQPQHF. Written as DNA, the CDR3 is TGTGCCATCAGTGAACAGGGGAATCAGCCCCAGCATTTT.

This chain uses TRBV25-1 with TRBJ1-5, with a possible D match to TRBD1 (6 bases). CDR1 MGHDK and CDR2 SYGVNS come from the germline V gene. CDR3 length: 15 residues. Between the trimmed V and J ends, which lost 9 bases and 2 bases, there was a span of 17 bases. The CDR3 DNA follows: TGTGCCAGTTCCAGGGGAGGCAATGGCAATCAGCCCCAGCATTTT. Residues: CASSRGGNGNQPQHF.

The table lists this clonotype with many counts. The chain uses TRBV2 and TRBJ1-2; a weak D match, TRBD1 (6 bases). CDR1 and CDR2 (germline): SNHLY, FYNNEI. With 6 bases removed from V and 8 bases from J, the gap between germline ends came to 19 bases. The CDR3 loop spans 14 amino acids. CDR3 DNA: TGTGCCAGCAGCTCCGGGGCAGGGGATTGGGGCTACACCTTC. Its translation: CASSSGAGDWGYTF.

The rearrangement links TRBV29-1 to TRBJ1-1; 8 nucleotides align to TRBD1. The junction had 9 bases not matched to a gene; V was cut back by 2 bases and J by 7 bases. This CDR3 comprises 14 residues. Germline lookup yields CDR1 SQVTM and CDR2 ANQGSEA. CDR3 sequence: CSVERGQGAIEAFF. In DNA form, the CDR3 reads TGCAGCGTTGAACGGGGCCAGGGGGCGATTGAAGCTTTCTTT.

This clonotype has ten or more counts. This chain joins TRBV6-5 and TRBJ2-2, with 8 bases aligning to TRBD2. Germline V gives CDR1 MNHEY, CDR2 SVGAGI. The V segment lost 10 bases and the J segment 9 bases; nucleotides outside the gene matches: 13. The CDR3 consists of 14 residues. The CDR3 DNA is TGTGCCATCAGCGCGGGGGGACTCCACCGGGAGCTGTTTTTT. The encoded protein is CAISAGGLHRELFF.

This clonotype was observed many times. The rearrangement uses TRBV9 and TRBJ1-5; 8 bases are shared with TRBD1. There are 15 residues in the CDR3. After removal of 3 bases from V and 8 bases from J, the junction contained 10 bases not matched to a gene. CDR1 is SGDLS and CDR2 is YYNGEE in the germline V gene. The CDR3 DNA is TGTGCCAGCAGCGCCGGACAGGGAAGATGGGAGCCCCAGCATTTT. Its translation: CASSAGQGRWEPQHF.

V usage is TRBV19 and J usage is TRBJ1-2, with unresolved D. CDR1 and CDR2 from the germline V gene are LNHDA and SQIVND (reference sequence). Trimming shortened V by 0 bases and J by 1 base, and 6 bases separated the two germline ends. The CDR3 has 14 amino acids. The DNA for the CDR3 is TGTGCCAGTAGTATAGATCCAGTTAACTATGGCTACACCTTC. Protein: CASSIDPVNYGYTF.

The chain carries TRBV7-6 and TRBJ1-5; 8 bases fit TRBD1. Germline loops: CDR1 SGHVS, CDR2 FNYEAQ. V trimming: 3 bases; J trimming: 10 bases; junction bases outside the gene matches: 8. The CDR3 sequence is 14 residues long. As DNA, the CDR3 is TGTGCCAGCAGCTTGACAGGGGCAGGTTCACCCCAGCATTTT. Its translation: CASSLTGAGSPQHF.

This clonotype was seen many times. The chain has TRBV7-9 and TRBJ2-7; the match to TRBD1 covers 7 bases. Trimming cost V 5 bases and J 0 bases; bases outside gene matches: 1. The CDR3 contains 13 residues. CDR1 is SEHNR and CDR2 is FQNEAQ in the germline V gene (reference sequence). The CDR3 spells CASSRDSSYEQYF. CDR3 DNA: TGTGCCAGCAGCCGGGACAGCTCCTACGAGCAGTACTTC.